This T cell receptor (beta chain) was identified in a study of PD-L1 blockade in urothelial cancer. Across the study: Men with urothelial cancer arising in the bladder made up about 85% of the roughly 29 patients. At 3 weeks (second dose) and 6 weeks after starting treatment, blood was analyzed. Findings and caveats of the study: Larger 3-week expansion of tumor-associated blood clones was seen in durable-benefit patients.

The germline V gene has CDR1 LNHDA and CDR2 SQIVND (reference sequence). This CDR3 has 14 amino acids. The V and J ends lost 5 bases and 7 bases respectively, with 15 bases between them. Measured with immunoSEQ multiplex PCR; TCRdb has only the in-frame clones, and not every one. Of tens of thousands of clones listed, roughly 87% are singletons. Points on this clone: Its matching antigen is unknown.

Sequencing used PBMCs, obtained around atezolizumab (anti-PD-L1) treatment. The clonotype was recovered from a man in his 70s with urothelial cancer. The genes are TRBV19 and TRBJ1-5, with a tentative D call TRBD1 (6 bases). The CDR3 sequence is CASSGRGQWQPQHF. The CDR3 nucleotides read TGTGCCAGTAGTGGCAGGGGACAATGGCAGCCCCAGCATTTT.